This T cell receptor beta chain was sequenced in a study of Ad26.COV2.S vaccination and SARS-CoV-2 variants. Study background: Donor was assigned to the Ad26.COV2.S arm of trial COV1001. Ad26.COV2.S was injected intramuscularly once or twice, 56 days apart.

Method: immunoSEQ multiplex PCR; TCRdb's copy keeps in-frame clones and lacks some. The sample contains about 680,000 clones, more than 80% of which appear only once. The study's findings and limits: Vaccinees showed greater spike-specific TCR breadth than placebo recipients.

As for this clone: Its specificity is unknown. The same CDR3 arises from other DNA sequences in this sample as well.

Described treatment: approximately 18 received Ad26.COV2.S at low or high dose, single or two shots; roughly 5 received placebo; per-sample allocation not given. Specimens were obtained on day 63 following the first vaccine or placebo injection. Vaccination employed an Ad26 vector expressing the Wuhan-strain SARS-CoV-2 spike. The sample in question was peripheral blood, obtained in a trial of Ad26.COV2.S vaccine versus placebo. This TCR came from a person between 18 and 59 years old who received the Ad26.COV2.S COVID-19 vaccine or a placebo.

The DNA for the CDR3 is TGCAGTGCACGCCCTCTTTATGGCTACACCTTC. This encodes CSARPLYGYTF. The chain has TRBV20-1 and TRBJ1-2; unclear D gene. Trimming cost V 6 bases and J 5 bases, with 10 bases left between them. Germline V gives CDR1 DFQATT, CDR2 SNEGSKA (reference sequence). The CDR3 is 11 residues long.